This note documents a single T cell receptor beta chain sequence. Its specificity is not known. This record comes from a study of OX40 agonist ivuxolimab in advanced cancers. Across the whole study: The patients got ivuxolimab, which is an agonistic anti-OX40 (CD134) antibody.

General study results and limits: Some patients who did not respond also had low normalized T-cell clonal expansion.

The method was immunoSEQ multiplex PCR; TCRdb's version includes in-frame clones alone and lacks a portion of them. The sample lists about 31,000 clones, over 60% occurring once. From germline, CDR1 is SGHDN and CDR2 FVKESK. This CDR3 is 22 amino acids long. After removal of 0 bases from V and 0 bases from J, the junction contained 18 bases not matched to a gene. This sequence originates from an adult with an advanced solid tumor such as melanoma, head and neck, liver or kidney cancer. The V and J genes are TRBV14 and TRBJ2-2; TRBD1 matches 8 bases. The material sequenced was CD4+ or CD8+ T cells sorted from blood, taken in a trial of the OX40 agonist ivuxolimab. This CDR3 reads CASSQDNFWDRWSAPNTGELFF. CDR3 nucleotide sequence: TGTGCCAGCAGCCAAGATAATTTCTGGGACAGGTGGTCCGCCCCGAACACCGGGGAGCTGTTTTTT.